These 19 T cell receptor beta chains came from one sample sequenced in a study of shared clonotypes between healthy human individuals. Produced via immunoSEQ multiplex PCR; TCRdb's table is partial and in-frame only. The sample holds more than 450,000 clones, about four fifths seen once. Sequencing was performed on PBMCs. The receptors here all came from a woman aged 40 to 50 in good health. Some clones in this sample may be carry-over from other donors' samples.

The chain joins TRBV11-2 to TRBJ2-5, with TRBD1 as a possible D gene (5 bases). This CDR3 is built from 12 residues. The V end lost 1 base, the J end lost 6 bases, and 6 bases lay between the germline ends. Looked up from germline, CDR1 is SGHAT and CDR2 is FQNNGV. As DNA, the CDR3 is TGTGCCAGCAGCTTAGGGACACAGACCCAGTACTTC. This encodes CASSLGTQTQYF.

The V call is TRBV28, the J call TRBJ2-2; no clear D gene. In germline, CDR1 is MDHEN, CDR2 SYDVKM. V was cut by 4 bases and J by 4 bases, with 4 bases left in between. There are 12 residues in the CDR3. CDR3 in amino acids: CASSSSTGELFF. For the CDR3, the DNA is TGTGCCAGCAGTTCTTCCACCGGGGAGCTGTTTTTT.

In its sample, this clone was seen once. The CDR3 protein is CASSPLGQGPTEAFF. The CDR3 DNA reads as TGTGCCAGCAGTCCCTTAGGACAGGGACCCACTGAAGCTTTCTTT. The rearrangement links TRBV9 to TRBJ1-1; the match to TRBD1 covers 8 bases. The V and J ends lost 5 bases and 4 bases, in that order; junction bases with no gene match: 10. Germline V gene sequence: CDR1 SGDLS, CDR2 YYNGEE. The CDR3 is made up of 15 amino acids.

CDR3 bases: TGCGCCAGCAGCTTGGTTCAGGGTACGGACTATGGCTACACCTTC. Residues: CASSLVQGTDYGYTF. The chain uses TRBV5-1 and TRBJ1-2, with D perhaps matching TRBD1 (5 bases). Germline V CDR1 and CDR2: SGHRS, YFSETQ. V dropped 0 bases and J dropped 3 bases, with 12 bases sitting between them. The CDR3 runs 15 residues.

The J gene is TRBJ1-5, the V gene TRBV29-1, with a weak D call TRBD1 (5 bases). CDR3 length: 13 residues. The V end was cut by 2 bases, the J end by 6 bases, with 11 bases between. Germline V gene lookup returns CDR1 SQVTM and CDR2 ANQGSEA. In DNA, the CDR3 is TGCAGCGTTGAACTGAACGGGGGTCAGCCCCAGCATTTT. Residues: CSVELNGGQPQHF.

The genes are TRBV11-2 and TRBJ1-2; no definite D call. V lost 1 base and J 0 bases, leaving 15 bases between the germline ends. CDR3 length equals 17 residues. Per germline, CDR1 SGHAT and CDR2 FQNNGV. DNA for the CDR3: TGTGCCAGCAGCTTAGTCCCTAACATGATAGCTAACTATGGCTACACCTTC. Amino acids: CASSLVPNMIANYGYTF.

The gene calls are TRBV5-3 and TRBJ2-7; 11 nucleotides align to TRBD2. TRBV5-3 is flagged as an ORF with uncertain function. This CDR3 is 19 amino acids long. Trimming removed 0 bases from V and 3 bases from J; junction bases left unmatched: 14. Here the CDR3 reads CARSLVPALSGRDIYEQYF. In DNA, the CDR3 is TGTGCCAGAAGCTTGGTCCCGGCCCTTAGCGGGAGGGACATCTACGAGCAGTACTTC.

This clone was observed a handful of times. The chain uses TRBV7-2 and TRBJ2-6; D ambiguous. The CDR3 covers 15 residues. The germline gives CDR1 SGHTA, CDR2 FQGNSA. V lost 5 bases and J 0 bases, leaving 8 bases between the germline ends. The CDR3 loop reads CASSKPGSGANVLTF. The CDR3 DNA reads TGTGCCAGCAGCAAACCTGGCTCTGGGGCCAACGTCCTGACTTTC.

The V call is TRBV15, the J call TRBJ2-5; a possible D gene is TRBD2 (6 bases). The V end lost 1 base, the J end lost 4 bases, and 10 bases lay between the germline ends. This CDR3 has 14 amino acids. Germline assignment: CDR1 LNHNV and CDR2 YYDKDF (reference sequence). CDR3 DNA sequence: TGTGCCACCAGCAGAGCGGGAGCGTCAGAGACCCAGTACTTC. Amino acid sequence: CATSRAGASETQYF.

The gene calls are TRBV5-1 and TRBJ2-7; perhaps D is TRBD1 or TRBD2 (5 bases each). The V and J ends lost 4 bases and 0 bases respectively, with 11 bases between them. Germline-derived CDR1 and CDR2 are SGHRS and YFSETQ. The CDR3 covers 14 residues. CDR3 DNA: TGCGCCAGCAGCCGGGGCCTTAGCTCCTACGAGCAGTACTTC. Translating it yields CASSRGLSSYEQYF.

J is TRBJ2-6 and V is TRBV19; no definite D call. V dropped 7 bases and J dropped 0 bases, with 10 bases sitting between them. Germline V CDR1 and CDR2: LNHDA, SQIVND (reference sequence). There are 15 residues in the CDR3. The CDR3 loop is CASNIGNSGANVLTF. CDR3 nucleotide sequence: TGTGCCAGTAATATCGGAAACTCTGGGGCCAACGTCCTGACTTTC.

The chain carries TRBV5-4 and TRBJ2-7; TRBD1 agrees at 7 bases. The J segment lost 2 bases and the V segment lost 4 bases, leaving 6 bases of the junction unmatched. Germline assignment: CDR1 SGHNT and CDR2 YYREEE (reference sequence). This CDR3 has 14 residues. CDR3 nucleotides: TGTGCCAGCAGCCAGGGACAGTTGGCCTACGAGCAGTACTTC. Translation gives CASSQGQLAYEQYF. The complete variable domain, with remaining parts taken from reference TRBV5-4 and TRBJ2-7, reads ETGVTQSPTHLIKTRGQQVTLRCSSQSGHNTVSWYQQALGQGPQFIFQYYREEENGRGNFPPRFSGLQFPNYSSELNVNALELDDSALYLCASSQGQLAYEQYFGPGTRLTVT.

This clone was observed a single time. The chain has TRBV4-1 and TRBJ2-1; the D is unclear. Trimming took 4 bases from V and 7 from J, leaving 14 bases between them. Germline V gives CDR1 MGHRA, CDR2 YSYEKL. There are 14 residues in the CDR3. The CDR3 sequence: CASSLIFMGNEQFF. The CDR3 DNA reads TGCGCCAGCAGCCTGATTTTTATGGGAAATGAGCAGTTCTTC.

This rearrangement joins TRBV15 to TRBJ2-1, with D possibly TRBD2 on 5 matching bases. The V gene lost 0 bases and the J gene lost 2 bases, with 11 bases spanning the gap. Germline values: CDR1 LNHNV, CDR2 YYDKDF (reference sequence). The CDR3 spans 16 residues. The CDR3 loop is CATSRDRGVAYNEQFF. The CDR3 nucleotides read TGTGCCACCAGCAGAGATCGGGGAGTAGCCTACAATGAGCAGTTCTTC.

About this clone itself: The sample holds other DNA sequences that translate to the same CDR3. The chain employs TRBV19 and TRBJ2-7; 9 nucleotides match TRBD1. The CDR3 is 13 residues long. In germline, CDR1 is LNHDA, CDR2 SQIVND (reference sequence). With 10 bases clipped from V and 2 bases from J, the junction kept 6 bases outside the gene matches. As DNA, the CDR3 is TGTGCCACTGCTAGACAGGGGGCCTACGAGCAGTACTTC. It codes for CATARQGAYEQYF.

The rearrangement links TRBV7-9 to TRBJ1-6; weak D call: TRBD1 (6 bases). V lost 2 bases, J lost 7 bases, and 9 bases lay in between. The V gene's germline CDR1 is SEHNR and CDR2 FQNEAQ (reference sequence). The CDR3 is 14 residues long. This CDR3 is CASSLIQGNSPLHF. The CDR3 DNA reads TGTGCCAGCAGCTTAATACAGGGAAATTCACCCCTCCACTTT.

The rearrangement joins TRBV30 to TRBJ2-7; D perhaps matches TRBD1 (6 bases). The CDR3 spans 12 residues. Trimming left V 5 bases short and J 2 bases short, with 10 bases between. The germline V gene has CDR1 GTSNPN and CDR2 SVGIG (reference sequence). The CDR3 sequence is CAWSGVTYEQYF. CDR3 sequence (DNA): TGTGCCTGGTCAGGGGTTACCTACGAGCAGTACTTC.

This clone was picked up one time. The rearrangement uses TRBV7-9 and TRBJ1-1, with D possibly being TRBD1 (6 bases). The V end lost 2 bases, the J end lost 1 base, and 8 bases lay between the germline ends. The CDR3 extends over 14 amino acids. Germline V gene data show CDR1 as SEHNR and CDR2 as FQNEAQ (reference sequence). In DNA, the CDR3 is TGTGCCAGCAGCTTATTAGGGGGGAACACTGAAGCTTTCTTT. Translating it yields CASSLLGGNTEAFF. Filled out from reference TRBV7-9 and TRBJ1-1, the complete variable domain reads DTGVSQNPRHKITKRGQNVTFRCDPISEHNRLYWYRQTLGQGPEFLTYFQNEAQLEKSRLLSDRFSAERPKGSFSTLEIQRTEQGDSAMYLCASSLLGGNTEAFFGQGTRLTVV.

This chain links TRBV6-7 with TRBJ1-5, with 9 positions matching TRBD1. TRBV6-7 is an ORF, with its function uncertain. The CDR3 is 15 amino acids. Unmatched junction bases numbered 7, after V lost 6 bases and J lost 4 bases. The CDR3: CASRPDRGGNQPQHF. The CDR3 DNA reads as TGTGCCAGCAGGCCCGACAGGGGGGGGAATCAGCCCCAGCATTTT.